These T cell receptor beta chains were read from a single sample in a study of T cell changes during pregnancy in multiple sclerosis. The table came from immunoSEQ multiplex PCR; TCRdb's copy has only in-frame clones and leaves some out. Of around 80,000 clones listed, over 85% are singletons. The sequences come from peripheral blood, collected in the second trimester of pregnancy. The receptors stem from a female donor in good health, enrolled as a control in a pregnancy study. The CDR3 runs from the conserved cysteine through the conserved F or W. The D gene is left open where the match is weak. Only some rows state a clone size, as once, few, many or a class for expanded clones.

>TRBJ2-7|TRBV28|14|NA|NA
CASSLPRAAYEQYF
TGTGCCAGCAGTTTACCCAGGGCCGCCTACGAGCAGTACTTC
>TRBJ2-1|TRBV6-5|15|once|TRBD1
CASRGPGQEINEQFF
TGTGCCAGCAGAGGCCCGGGACAGGAGATTAATGAGCAGTTCTTC
>TRBJ2-1|TRBV30|13|NA|TRBD1
CAWSRGQYTEQFF
TGTGCCTGGAGCAGGGGGCAGTATACGGAGCAGTTCTTC
>TRBJ2-7|TRBV27|15|NA|TRBD2
CASSSSQAGSGEQYF
TGTGCCAGCAGTTCTAGTCAAGCGGGATCTGGCGAGCAGTACTTC
>TRBJ2-7|TRBV29-1|13|NA|NA
CSGRTGSTGEQYF
TGCAGCGGACGGACGGGGAGTACGGGGGAGCAGTACTTC
>TRBJ2-2|TRBV7-9|15|NA|NA
CASSTEGHFTGELFF
TGTGCCAGCAGCACGGAGGGCCACTTCACCGGGGAGCTGTTTTTT
>TRBJ2-5|TRBV29-1|15|NA|TRBD1
CSVEIQGPLEETQYF
TGCAGCGTTGAGATACAGGGGCCTTTAGAAGAGACCCAGTACTTC
>TRBJ2-2|TRBV19|14|once|NA
CASTHRGLIGELFF
TGTGCCAGTACCCACAGAGGGCTTATCGGGGAGCTGTTTTTT
>TRBJ2-5|TRBV5-1|13|NA|TRBD1
CASSSGTAETQYF
TGCGCCAGCAGCTCCGGGACAGCAGAGACCCAGTACTTC
>TRBJ2-5|TRBV6-5|15|NA|TRBD2
CASSYSGGLQETQYF
TGTGCCAGCAGTTACTCGGGGGGACTACAAGAGACCCAGTACTTC
>TRBJ1-1|TRBV11-2|15|NA|NA
CASRNVRLGRTEAFF
TGTGCCAGCAGGAACGTCCGACTGGGTCGGACTGAAGCTTTCTTT
>TRBJ2-7|TRBV10-3|16|once|NA
CAISESLGSNPYEQYF
TGTGCCATCAGTGAGTCGCTAGGTTCGAACCCCTACGAGCAGTACTTC
>TRBJ1-4|TRBV2|15|NA|NA
CASRANSFSNEKLFF
TGTGCCAGCAGAGCCAATTCGTTTTCTAATGAAAAACTGTTTTTT
>TRBJ2-3|TRBV28|12|NA|NA
CASSPRGDTQYF
TGTGCCAGCAGCCCCAGGGGAGATACGCAGTATTTT
>TRBJ2-2|TRBV7-2|16|NA|NA
CASSRWSSGNTGELFF
TGTGCCAGCAGCAGATGGTCCAGCGGTAACACCGGGGAGCTGTTTTTT
>TRBJ2-1|TRBV28|15|once|NA
CASSHRLVPEGEQFF
TGTGCCAGCAGCCACCGACTAGTTCCGGAGGGTGAGCAGTTCTTC
>TRBJ2-7|TRBV4-2|14|NA|NA
CASRTSGISYEQYF
TGTGCCAGCAGGACCTCAGGAATCTCCTACGAGCAGTACTTC
>TRBJ2-2|TRBV7-9|15|once|NA
CASTLRGPGAGELFF
TGTGCCAGCACCCTCAGGGGCCCAGGCGCCGGGGAGCTGTTTTTT
>TRBJ2-1|TRBV5-1|15|NA|TRBD1
CASSLVGQANNEQFF
TGCGCCAGCAGCTTGGTGGGACAGGCGAACAATGAGCAGTTCTTC
>TRBJ2-7|TRBV6-1|15|few|TRBD2
CASSEDSGGPYEQYF
TGTGCCAGCAGTGAAGATTCGGGAGGGCCTTACGAGCAGTACTTC
>TRBJ1-5|TRBV2|13|once|NA
CASSLGTIQPQHF
TGTGCCAGCAGTTTAGGGACAATTCAGCCCCAGCATTTT
>TRBJ2-7|TRBV5-5|15|NA|NA
CASSLGISGTYEQYF
TGTGCCAGCAGCTTGGGAATTTCGGGAACCTACGAGCAGTACTTC
>TRBJ1-1|TRBV5-1|14|NA|TRBD1
CASSLDREYTEAFF
TGCGCCAGCAGCCTTGACAGGGAATACACTGAAGCTTTCTTT
>TRBJ2-7|TRBV2|12|NA|TRBD1
CATPGQGNEQYF
TGTGCCACCCCGGGACAGGGGAACGAGCAGTACTTC
>TRBJ2-3|TRBV30|15|NA|NA
CAWSVELGSTDTQYF
TGTGCCTGGAGTGTGGAACTGGGGAGTACAGATACGCAGTATTTT
>TRBJ2-7|TRBV28|12|NA|NA
CASSSDSYEQYF
TGTGCCAGCAGTTCAGACAGCTACGAGCAGTACTTC
>TRBJ2-1|TRBV5-8|17|NA|NA
CASSSRSGQSSYNEQFF
TGTGCCAGCAGCTCTAGGTCCGGACAGAGCTCCTACAATGAGCAGTTCTTC
>TRBJ2-7|TRBV27|14|NA|TRBD2
CASSLSGSSYEQYF
TGTGCCAGCAGTTTAAGCGGGAGCTCCTACGAGCAGTACTTC
>TRBJ1-1|TRBV10-3|16|NA|NA
CAIRQRTEGMNTEAFF
TGTGCCATCAGGCAAAGGACAGAGGGCATGAACACTGAAGCTTTCTTT
>TRBJ2-5|TRBV5-4|14|NA|NA
CASSLGQRQETQYF
TGTGCCAGCAGCTTGGGACAGCGACAAGAGACCCAGTACTTC
>TRBJ2-7|TRBV7-2|13|once|NA
CASSFGLGYEQYF
TGTGCCAGCAGCTTCGGTCTAGGATACGAGCAGTACTTC
>TRBJ1-5|TRBV19|16|NA|NA
CASSIDGLPGNQPQHF
TGTGCCAGTAGTATAGACGGCCTCCCAGGTAATCAGCCCCAGCATTTT
>TRBJ2-2|TRBV28|16|NA|NA
CASSLLTAGYTGELFF
TGTGCCAGCAGTTTATTAACGGCGGGATACACCGGGGAGCTGTTTTTT
>TRBJ1-4|TRBV7-9|15|NA|TRBD1
CASSLGGDSNEKLFF
TGTGCCAGCAGCTTGGGTGGGGACAGCAATGAAAAACTGTTTTTT
>TRBJ2-1|TRBV5-1|16|NA|TRBD2
CASTLALAGGYNEQFF
TGCGCCAGCACCCTAGCTCTAGCGGGAGGTTACAATGAGCAGTTCTTC
>TRBJ2-7|TRBV7-6|15|NA|NA
CASSPLVATSYEQYF
TGTGCCAGCAGCCCTTTAGTCGCCACCTCATACGAGCAGTACTTC
>TRBJ2-5|TRBV5-1|13|once|NA
CASSVIGGETQYF
TGCGCCAGCAGTGTGATTGGAGGAGAGACCCAGTACTTC